This T cell receptor (beta chain) emerged from a study of cytomegalovirus exposure and HLA in healthy donors. Study-level results: According to a subsequent analysis, TCR clusters from the first cohort were inclined to appear together in the 110 or so validation repertoires. Per published reports, the classifier diagnosed cytomegalovirus status with high specificity and sensitivity.

Notes on this clone: Its antigen remains unknown.

Method: immunoSEQ multiplex PCR; TCRdb's copy keeps in-frame clones and lacks some. The sample consists of around 100,000 clones, around 85% of them appearing once. The CDR3 totals 14 residues. Deletions cut 5 bases from V and 0 bases from J, with 8 bases between. Germline lookup yields CDR1 LNHDA and CDR2 SQIVND (reference sequence). The specimen sequenced was PBMCs. The chain recombines TRBV19 with TRBJ1-5; tentatively, D is TRBD1 (6 bases). This receptor was taken from a man aged 18-30 years in good health and CMV-seropositive. CDR3: CASSRDISNQPQHF. CDR3 sequence (DNA): TGTGCCAGTAGTCGGGACATTAGCAATCAGCCCCAGCATTTT.